This TCR beta chain emerged from a study of OX40 agonist ivuxolimab in advanced cancers. Study-level background: An agonistic anti-OX40 (CD134) antibody, ivuxolimab, was used to treat the patients. Subjects had a mean age of around 63 years, with a range of 23 to 79; 82.7% were male.

Note on this clone: Antigen: not known.

Measured with immunoSEQ multiplex PCR; TCRdb has only the in-frame clones, and not every one. The sample has roughly 80,000 clones, 90% seen once. General study points: Partly responding patients at 0.1-3.0 mg/kg showed some of the smallest clonal expansion. In a subset of nonresponders, normalized T-cell clonal expansion was also low.

This material consisted of CD4+ or CD8+ T cells sorted from blood, taken in a trial of the OX40 agonist ivuxolimab. The source of this sequence is an adult with an advanced solid tumor such as melanoma, head and neck, liver or kidney cancer.

The CDR3 spells CASSVDRAYEQYF. CDR3 in DNA: TGCGCCAGCAGCGTTGACAGGGCCTACGAGCAGTACTTC. This rearrangement joins TRBV5-1 to TRBJ2-7; 7 bases are a match to TRBD1. The CDR3 is 13 amino acids. The V and J ends lost 4 bases and 2 bases, in that order; junction bases with no gene match: 3. Germline values: CDR1 SGHRS, CDR2 YFSETQ.